A selection of T cell receptor beta chains follows, all from one sample in a study of T cell changes during pregnancy in multiple sclerosis. Repertoires were generated with immunoSEQ multiplex PCR, while TCRdb's copy carries only in-frame clones and drops some. The sample has approximately 110,000 clones, roughly 92% seen once. The material sequenced was peripheral blood, taken after pregnancy. The receptors derive from a female donor with multiple sclerosis, enrolled in a pregnancy study. Both conserved end residues are part of each CDR3. D genes are given only for firm matches.

d_call,v_call,j_call,cdr3_nt,cdr3_aa
.,TRBV18,TRBJ1-2,TGTGCCAGCTCACCACCTGTAGTGGTGGGCTACACCTTC,CASSPPVVVGYTF
.,TRBV7-9,TRBJ2-7,TGTGCCAGCAGCTTCTTATACGAGCAGTACTTC,CASSFLYEQYF
.,TRBV6-1,TRBJ2-5,TGTGCCAGCAGTGAAGTTTTTGGGACATCGGGATGGCAAGAGACCCAGTACTTC,CASSEVFGTSGWQETQYF
.,TRBV5-1,TRBJ2-7,TGCGCCAGCAGCCCAACCAGCATACGCGGGTCGGAGCAGTACTTC,CASSPTSIRGSEQYF
TRBD1,TRBV10-3,TRBJ1-1,TGTGCCATCAGTGAGTTGCAGGGGGCGCTGGACACTGAAGCTTTCTTT,CAISELQGALDTEAFF
TRBD1,TRBV14,TRBJ1-4,TGTGCCAGCACCCGGACAGGCCGTAATGAAAAACTGTTTTTT,CASTRTGRNEKLFF
TRBD1,TRBV5-1,TRBJ2-2,TGCGCCAGCAGCCAGCAGGGGGCAGACACCGGGGAGCTGTTTTTT,CASSQQGADTGELFF
.,TRBV5-1,TRBJ1-4,TGCGCCAGCAGCCTGACAGTGACGGCTGAAAAACTGTTTTTT,CASSLTVTAEKLFF
.,TRBV6-1,TRBJ1-2,TGTGCCAGCAGGGAACCTACCCCCAACTATGGCTACACCTTC,CASREPTPNYGYTF
TRBD1,TRBV5-3,TRBJ1-4,TGTGCCAGAAGCTGTCCTCCGGGACAGTCCGTAACTAATGAAAAACTGTTTTTT,CARSCPPGQSVTNEKLFF
TRBD2,TRBV18,TRBJ2-5,TGTGCCAGCTCACCACTTTTCGGGAGGGGACAACAAGAGACCCAGTACTTC,CASSPLFGRGQQETQYF
TRBD1,TRBV5-1,TRBJ1-4,TGCGCCAGCAGCTCCGGACAGGGTGTTAATGAAAAACTGTTTTTT,CASSSGQGVNEKLFF
.,TRBV27,TRBJ2-3,TGTGCCACTAGATCCGTAGCACCCTGGGATACGCAGTATTTT,CATRSVAPWDTQYF
TRBD2,TRBV2,TRBJ2-7,TGTGCCAGCGTCGGGGGGGCTATCTTCTACGAGCAGTACTTC,CASVGGAIFYEQYF
.,TRBV5-1,TRBJ2-1,TGCGCCAGCGGGCATAATGAGCAGTTCTTC,CASGHNEQFF
.,TRBV7-9,TRBJ1-5,TGTGCCAGCAGCACCCGACCGTACAGGGTTTATAGCAATCAGCCCCAGCATTTT,CASSTRPYRVYSNQPQHF